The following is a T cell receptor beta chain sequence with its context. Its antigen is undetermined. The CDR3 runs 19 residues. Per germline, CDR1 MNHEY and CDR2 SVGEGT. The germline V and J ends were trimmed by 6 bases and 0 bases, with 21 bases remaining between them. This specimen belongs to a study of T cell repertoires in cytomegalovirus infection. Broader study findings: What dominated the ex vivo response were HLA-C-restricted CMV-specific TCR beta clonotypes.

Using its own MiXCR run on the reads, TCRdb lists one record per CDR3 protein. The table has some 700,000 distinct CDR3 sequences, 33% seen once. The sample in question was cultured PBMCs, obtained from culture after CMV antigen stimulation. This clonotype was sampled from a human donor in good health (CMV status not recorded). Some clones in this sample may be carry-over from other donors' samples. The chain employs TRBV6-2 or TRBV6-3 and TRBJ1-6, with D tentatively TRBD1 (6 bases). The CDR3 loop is CASRPDGTLGSSYNSPLHF. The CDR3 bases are TGTGCCAGCAGACCCGACGGGACATTAGGGAGCTCCTATAATTCACCCCTCCACTTT.